This T cell receptor beta chain was sequenced for a study of blood T cell repertoires in COVID-19. Study-level background: PBMCs, B-cell-depleted T cells, or T cells provided the cDNA or gDNA that made up the material.

This CDR3 region has 16 residues. V shed 5 bases and J shed 1 base, with 17 bases lying between them. The V gene's germline CDR1 is SQVTM and CDR2 ANQGSEA. Using immunoSEQ multiplex PCR, the repertoire was profiled, and TCRdb retains in-frame clones only, with some absent. The sample comprises approximately 200,000 clones, 80% to 90% of which are singletons, and approximately 12% rests with the top ten. Those who participated ranged in age from about 18 to 89 years and resided in about two dozen US areas. Researchers sorted participants into cohorts using their self-reported clinical history. Two consecutive negative NP/OP PCR tests, clearance, or resolved symptoms defined Cohort 3 recovery.

The TCR comes from a man between 40 and 49 years old who had recovered from COVID-19. The sample consisted of PBMCs or T cells enriched from blood (not recorded which). The chain uses TRBV29-1 and TRBJ2-2, with a possible D match to TRBD2 (6 bases). The chain's CDR3 is CSVPRSGSGNTGELFF. CDR3 sequence (DNA): TGCAGCGTTCCCCGCTCCGGTAGCGGGAACACCGGGGAGCTGTTTTTT.